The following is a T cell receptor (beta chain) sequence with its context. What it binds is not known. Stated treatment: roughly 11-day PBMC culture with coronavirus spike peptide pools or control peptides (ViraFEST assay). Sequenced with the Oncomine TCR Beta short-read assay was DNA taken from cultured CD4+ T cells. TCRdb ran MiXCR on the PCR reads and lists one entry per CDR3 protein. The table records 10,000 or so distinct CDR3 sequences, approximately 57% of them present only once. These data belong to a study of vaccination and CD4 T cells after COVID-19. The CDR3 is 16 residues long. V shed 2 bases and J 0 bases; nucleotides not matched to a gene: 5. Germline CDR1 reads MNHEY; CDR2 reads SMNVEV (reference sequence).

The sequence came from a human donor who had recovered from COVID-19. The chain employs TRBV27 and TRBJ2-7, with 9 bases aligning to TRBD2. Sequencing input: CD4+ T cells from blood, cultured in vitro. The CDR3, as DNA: TGTGCCAGCAGTTTAATGACTAGCGGTTACTCCTACGAGCAGTACTTC. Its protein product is CASSLMTSGYSYEQYF.